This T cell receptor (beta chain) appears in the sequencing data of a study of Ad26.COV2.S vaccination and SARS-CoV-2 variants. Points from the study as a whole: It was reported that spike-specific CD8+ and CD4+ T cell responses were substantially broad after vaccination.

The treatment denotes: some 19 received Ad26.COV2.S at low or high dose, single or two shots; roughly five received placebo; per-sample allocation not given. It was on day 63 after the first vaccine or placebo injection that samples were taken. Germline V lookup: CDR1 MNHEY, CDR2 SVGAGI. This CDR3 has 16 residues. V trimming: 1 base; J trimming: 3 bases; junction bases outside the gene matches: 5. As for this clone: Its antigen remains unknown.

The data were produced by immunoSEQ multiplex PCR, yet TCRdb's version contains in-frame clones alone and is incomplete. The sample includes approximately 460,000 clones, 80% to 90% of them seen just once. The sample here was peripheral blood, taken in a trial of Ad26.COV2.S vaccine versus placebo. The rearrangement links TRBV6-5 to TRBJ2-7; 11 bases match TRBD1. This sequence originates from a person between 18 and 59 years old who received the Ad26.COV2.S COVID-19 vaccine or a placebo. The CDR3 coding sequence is TGTGCCAGCAGTTACTTTAGGACAGGGGGCGGCTACGAGCAGTACTTC. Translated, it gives CASSYFRTGGGYEQYF.